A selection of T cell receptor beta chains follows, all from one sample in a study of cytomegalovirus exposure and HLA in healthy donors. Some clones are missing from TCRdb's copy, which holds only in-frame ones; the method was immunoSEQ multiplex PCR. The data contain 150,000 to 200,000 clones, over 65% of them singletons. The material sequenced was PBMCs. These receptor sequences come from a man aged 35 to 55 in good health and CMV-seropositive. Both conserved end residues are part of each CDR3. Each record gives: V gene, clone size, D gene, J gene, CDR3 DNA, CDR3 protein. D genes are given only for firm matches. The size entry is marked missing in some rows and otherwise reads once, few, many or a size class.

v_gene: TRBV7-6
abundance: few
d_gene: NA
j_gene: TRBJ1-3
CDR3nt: TGTGCCAGCAGCTTAGTCACAGGGAGGGATAATCGGAACACCATATATTTT
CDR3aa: CASSLVTGRDNRNTIYF

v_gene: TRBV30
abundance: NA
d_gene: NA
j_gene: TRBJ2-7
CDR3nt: TGTGCCTGGAACGGTCCCTACGAGCAGTACTTC
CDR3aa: CAWNGPYEQYF

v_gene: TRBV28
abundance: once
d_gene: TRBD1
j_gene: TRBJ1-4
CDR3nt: TGTGCCAGCAGCCCTGCAACAGGGGGAGGAAAACTGTTTTTT
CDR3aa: CASSPATGGGKLFF

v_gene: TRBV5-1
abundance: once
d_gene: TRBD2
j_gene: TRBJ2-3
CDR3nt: TGCGCCAGCAGCATACTACCCGCGGGCGGGAGCCGCACAGATACGCAGTATTTT
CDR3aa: CASSILPAGGSRTDTQYF

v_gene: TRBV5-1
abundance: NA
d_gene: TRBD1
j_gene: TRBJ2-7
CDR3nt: TGCGCCAGCAGCTACCGACAGGGGGACTACGAGCAGTACTTC
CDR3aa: CASSYRQGDYEQYF

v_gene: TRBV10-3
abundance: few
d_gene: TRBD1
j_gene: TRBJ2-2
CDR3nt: TGTGCCATCAGTGACAGGGGGTGGGGGACAGGGAACACCGGGGAGCTGTTTTTT
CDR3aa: CAISDRGWGTGNTGELFF

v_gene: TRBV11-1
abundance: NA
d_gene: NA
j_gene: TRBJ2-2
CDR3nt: TGTGCCAGCAGCTTATCTTCGAGGACCGGGGAGCTGTTTTTT
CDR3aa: CASSLSSRTGELFF

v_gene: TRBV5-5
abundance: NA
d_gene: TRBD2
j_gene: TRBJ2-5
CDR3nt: TGTGCCAGCAGCACCTGGACTAGCGGGTCCGGGGAGACCCAGTACTTC
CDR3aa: CASSTWTSGSGETQYF

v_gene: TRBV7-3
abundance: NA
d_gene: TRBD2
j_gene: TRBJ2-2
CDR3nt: TGTGCCAGCACCTCGGGACTAGCGGGGGGCGGGGAGCTGTTTTTT
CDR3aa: CASTSGLAGGGELFF

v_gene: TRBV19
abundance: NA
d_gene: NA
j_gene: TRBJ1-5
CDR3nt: TGTGCCACTCTACCTAGCGGGAATCAGCCCCAGCATTTT
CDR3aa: CATLPSGNQPQHF

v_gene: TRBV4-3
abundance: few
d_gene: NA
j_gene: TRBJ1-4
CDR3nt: TGCGCCAGCAGCCAAGATCGCACAGGGACGGATGAAAAACTGTTTTTT
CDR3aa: CASSQDRTGTDEKLFF

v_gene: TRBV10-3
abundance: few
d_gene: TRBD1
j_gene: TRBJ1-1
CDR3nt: TGTGCCATCACCGACCGGGACAGAGCGCCAGACACTGAAGCTTTCTTT
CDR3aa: CAITDRDRAPDTEAFF

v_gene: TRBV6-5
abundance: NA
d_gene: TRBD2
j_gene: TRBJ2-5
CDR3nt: TGTGCCAGCAGCCCGCGGGGGGGGACCCAGTACTTC
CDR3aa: CASSPRGGTQYF

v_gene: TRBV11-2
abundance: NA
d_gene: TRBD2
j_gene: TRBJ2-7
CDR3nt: TGTGCCAGCAGCTTAGGGGGAGGGCCCTACGAGCAGTACTTC
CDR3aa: CASSLGGGPYEQYF

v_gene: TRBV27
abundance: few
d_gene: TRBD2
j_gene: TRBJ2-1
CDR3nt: TGTGCCAGCAGTTTACGGACTAGCGGGGTGAGCTCCTACAATGAGCAGTTCTTC
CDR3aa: CASSLRTSGVSSYNEQFF

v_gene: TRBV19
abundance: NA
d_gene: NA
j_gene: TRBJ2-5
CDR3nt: TGTGCCAGTAGTTCGACGGGTCGGACCCAGTACTTC
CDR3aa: CASSSTGRTQYF

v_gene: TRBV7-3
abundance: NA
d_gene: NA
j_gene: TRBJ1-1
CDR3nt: TGTGCCAGCAGCCCCTCACACGAGAACACTGAAGCTTTCTTT
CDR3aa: CASSPSHENTEAFF

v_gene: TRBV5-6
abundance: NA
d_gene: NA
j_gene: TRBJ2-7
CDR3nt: TGTGCCAGCAGCTTGACAGGTTACGAGCAGTACTTC
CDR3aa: CASSLTGYEQYF

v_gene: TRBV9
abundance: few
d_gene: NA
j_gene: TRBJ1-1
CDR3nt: TGTGCCAGCAGCGCACTTCCAGGGGCCTCGAACACTGAAGCTTTCTTT
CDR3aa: CASSALPGASNTEAFF

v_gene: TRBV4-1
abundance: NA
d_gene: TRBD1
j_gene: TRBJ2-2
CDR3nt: TGCGCCAGCAGCCAAGTCCCGGACAGGGTTGGCACCGGGGAGCTGTTTTTT
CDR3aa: CASSQVPDRVGTGELFF

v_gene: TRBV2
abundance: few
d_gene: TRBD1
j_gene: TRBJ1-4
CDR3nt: TGTGCCAGCAGTGACAGGACAGGGGACAGTGAAAAACTGTTTTTT
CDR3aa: CASSDRTGDSEKLFF

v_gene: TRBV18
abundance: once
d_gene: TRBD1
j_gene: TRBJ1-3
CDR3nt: TGTGCCAGCTCCCCAGGGGGCAGTTCCGCTGGAAACACCATATATTTT
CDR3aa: CASSPGGSSAGNTIYF

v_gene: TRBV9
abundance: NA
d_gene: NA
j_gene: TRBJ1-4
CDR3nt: TGTGCCAGCAGCGTAGTTCCCGGGGTGGGGGAAAAACTGTTTTTT
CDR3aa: CASSVVPGVGEKLFF

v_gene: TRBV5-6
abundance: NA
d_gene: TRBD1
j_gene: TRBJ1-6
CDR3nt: TGTGCCAGCAGCAGGGGACAGGGGGCATATTCACCCCTCCACTTT
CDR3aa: CASSRGQGAYSPLHF

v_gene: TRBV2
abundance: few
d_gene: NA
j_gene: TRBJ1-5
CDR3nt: TGTGCCAGCAGTGTGCAGCAGGGCCTCGGGAATCAGCCCCAGCATTTT
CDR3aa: CASSVQQGLGNQPQHF

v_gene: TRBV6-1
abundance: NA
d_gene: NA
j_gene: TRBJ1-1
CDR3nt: TGTGCCAGCTGGGGAGATTACATGAACACTGAAGCTTTCTTT
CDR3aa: CASWGDYMNTEAFF

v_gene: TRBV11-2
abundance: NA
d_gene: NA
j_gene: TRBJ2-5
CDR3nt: TGTGCCAGCAGCTTACCTGGCAGGCGAGATGAGACCCAGTACTTC
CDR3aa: CASSLPGRRDETQYF

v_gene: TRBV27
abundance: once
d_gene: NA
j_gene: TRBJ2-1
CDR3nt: TGTGCCAGCAAGGCAGGGGCTTACAATGAGCAGTTCTTC
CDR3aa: CASKAGAYNEQFF

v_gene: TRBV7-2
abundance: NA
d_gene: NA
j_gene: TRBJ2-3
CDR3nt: TGTGCCAGCAGCTCGGGGGGGGGACAGTCCACAGATACGCAGTATTTT
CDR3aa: CASSSGGGQSTDTQYF

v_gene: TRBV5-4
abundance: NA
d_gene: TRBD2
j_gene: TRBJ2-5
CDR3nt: TGTGCCAGCAGCTTGGTCGGGCTAGCGGGCCAAGAGACCCAGTACTTC
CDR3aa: CASSLVGLAGQETQYF

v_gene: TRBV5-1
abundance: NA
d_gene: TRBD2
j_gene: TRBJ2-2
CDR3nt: TGCGCCAGCAGCTTGAGAGGACTAGCGTCGGCCGGGGAGCTGTTTTTT
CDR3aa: CASSLRGLASAGELFF

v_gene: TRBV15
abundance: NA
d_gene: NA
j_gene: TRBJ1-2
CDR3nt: TGTGCCACCAGCCCGAAGGTTTGGGGGCCCAACTATGGCTACACCTTC
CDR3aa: CATSPKVWGPNYGYTF

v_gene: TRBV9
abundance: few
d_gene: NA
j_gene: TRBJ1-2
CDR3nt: TGTGCCAGCAGCGTTGGACAAGAGGCCCTTTATGGCTACACCTTC
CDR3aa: CASSVGQEALYGYTF

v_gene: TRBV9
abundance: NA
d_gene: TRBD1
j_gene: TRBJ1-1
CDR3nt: TGTGCCAGCAGCGCCCGCCGGGACAGGGGAAACACTGAAGCTTTCTTT
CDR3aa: CASSARRDRGNTEAFF

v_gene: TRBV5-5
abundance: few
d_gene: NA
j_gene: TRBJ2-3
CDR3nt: TGTGCCAGCAGCCACCAGGGTAGCACAGATACGCAGTATTTT
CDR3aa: CASSHQGSTDTQYF

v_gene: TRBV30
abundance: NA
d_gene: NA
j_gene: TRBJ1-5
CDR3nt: TGTGCCTGGAGTGTTGGGGGGAATAGCAATCAGCCCCAGCATTTT
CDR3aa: CAWSVGGNSNQPQHF